This T cell receptor beta chain was captured in a study of T cells in Graves' hyperthyroidism and ophthalmopathy. For the study at large: At the time of initial diagnosis and before any treatment, peripheral blood was collected. Notes on the study in general: Within blood appeared most thyroid clonotypes that had expanded above 0.001.

This clonotype was observed a handful of times. Its specificity is unknown. Diagnoses rested on clinical symptoms, serum thyroxine and TRAb, thyroid ultrasound and orbital computed tomography. RNA transcripts served as the template for amplifying TCR beta CDR3 regions. First-round RT-PCR targeting the TCR CDR3 was performed with the HTBI primer set. TCRdb passed the multiplex PCR reads through MiXCR, listing each CDR3 protein once. The sample lists 400,000 to 600,000 distinct CDR3 sequences, more than 20% occurring once. In germline, CDR1 is SGHDT, CDR2 YYEEEE. With V trimmed by 3 bases and J by 3 bases, 11 bases remained unmatched. There are 17 residues in the CDR3.

The sequence derives from a man aged 18 to 30 with Graves' hyperthyroidism. The chain is built from TRBV5-6 and TRBJ2-3, with 9 bases fitting TRBD2. The sample taken for sequencing was blood. CDR3 protein: CASSSILAGRRTDTQYF. The CDR3 coding sequence is TGTGCCAGCAGCTCGATCCTAGCGGGGCGTCGTACAGATACGCAGTATTTT.